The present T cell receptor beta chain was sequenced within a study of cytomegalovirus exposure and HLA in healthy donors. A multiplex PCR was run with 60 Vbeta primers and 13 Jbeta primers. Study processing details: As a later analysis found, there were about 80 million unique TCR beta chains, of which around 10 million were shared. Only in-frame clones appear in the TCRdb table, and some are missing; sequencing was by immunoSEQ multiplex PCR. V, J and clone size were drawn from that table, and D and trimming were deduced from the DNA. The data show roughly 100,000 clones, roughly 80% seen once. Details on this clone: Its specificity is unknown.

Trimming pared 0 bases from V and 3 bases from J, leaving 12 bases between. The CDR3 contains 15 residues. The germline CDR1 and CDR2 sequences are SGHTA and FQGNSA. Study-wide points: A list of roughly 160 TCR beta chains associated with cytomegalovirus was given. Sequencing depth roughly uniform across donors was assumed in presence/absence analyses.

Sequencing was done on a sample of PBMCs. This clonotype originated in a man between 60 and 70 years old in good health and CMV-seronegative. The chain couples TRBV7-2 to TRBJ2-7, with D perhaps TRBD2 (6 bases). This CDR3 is CASSLAITGDYEQYF. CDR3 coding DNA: TGTGCCAGCAGCTTAGCGATTACGGGGGACTACGAGCAGTACTTC. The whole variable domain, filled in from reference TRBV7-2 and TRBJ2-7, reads GAGVSQSPSNKVTEKGKDVELRCDPISGHTALYWYRQSLGQGLEFLIYFQGNSAPDKSGLPSDRFSAERTGGSVSTLTIQRTQQEDSAVYLCASSLAITGDYEQYFGPGTRLTVT.